This TCR beta chain was profiled in a study of blood T cell repertoires in COVID-19 (TCRdb year 2020). Regarding the research as a whole: Samples from collaborators originated in the United States, Italy and Spain and spanned both the acute and convalescent phases of COVID-19. The prospective study material was composed of cDNA or gDNA derived from T cells, B-cell-depleted T cells, or PBMCs. The dataset comprised deeply sampled blood TCRbeta repertoires from subjects exposed to, actively infected with, or recovered from COVID-19. The repertoires were released in a freely available public database meant as a resource for research on the immune response to SARS-CoV-2. Samples were obtained from the ongoing ImmuneRACE study (first 160 participants) and from about 1,300 subjects provided by 6 global collaborators. The sample metadata nearly always contained a de-identified subject ID, COVID-19 status, age in years and sex. Where HLA class I and class II types were available, the types were taken from metadata supplied by the sample provider, not from assay-based typing.

Study-level results and caveats: The quantity of clinical and demographic metadata differed by source and by participant and was supplied without curation.

Per the germline V gene, KGHSH is the CDR1 and LQKENI is the CDR2. From the cysteine through the phenylalanine, the CDR3 covers 12 amino acids. Only the CDR3 region is kept as DNA, spanning 36 bases read in frame from base 1. V lost 6 bases and J lost 0 bases; the stretch between them is 6 bases long. Each collaborating institution followed its own protocols to collect whole blood in K2EDTA tubes. For TCRbeta analysis, collaborator samples were shipped as frozen whole blood, as isolated PBMCs, or as DNA extracted from either sample type. The immunoSEQ Assay, a bias-controlled multiplex PCR, was used to amplify TCRbeta CDR3 regions from genomic DNA. Processing in the source paper ran as follows. The number of nucleated cells in each sample was estimated by amplification of reference gene primers within the assay. To quantify the absolute abundance of each unique TCRbeta CDR3 rearrangement, sequence reads were collapsed and filtered. For each sample, productive Simpson clonality was calculated by taking the square root of Simpson's diversity index across productive rearrangements. Held by TCRdb, this immuneACCESS table contains in-frame sequences only and omits some clones. Under half of the omission traces to an unresolved V gene where checked; the cause of the rest is unknown. Clone size and the V and J calls come from that table; the DNA yielded D and trimming. For this sample there are some 99,000 clones; approximately 82% appear just once. The ten largest clones represent approximately 7.9% of the sample.

This clone came up a few times. The target of this receptor is not known. Per-base qualities were not stored, and no clone one base away is much larger. This same CDR3 is encoded by further DNA sequences in the sample. Rearrangement joined TRBV18 to TRBJ2-7; too little of a D gene remains to name it. The source material was peripheral blood. This receptor was taken from a woman older than 75 with active or convalescent COVID-19. The sequenced DNA is TGTGCCAGCTCCCCCAGCTCCTACGAGCAGTACTTC. Translated, this gives CASSPSSYEQYF.